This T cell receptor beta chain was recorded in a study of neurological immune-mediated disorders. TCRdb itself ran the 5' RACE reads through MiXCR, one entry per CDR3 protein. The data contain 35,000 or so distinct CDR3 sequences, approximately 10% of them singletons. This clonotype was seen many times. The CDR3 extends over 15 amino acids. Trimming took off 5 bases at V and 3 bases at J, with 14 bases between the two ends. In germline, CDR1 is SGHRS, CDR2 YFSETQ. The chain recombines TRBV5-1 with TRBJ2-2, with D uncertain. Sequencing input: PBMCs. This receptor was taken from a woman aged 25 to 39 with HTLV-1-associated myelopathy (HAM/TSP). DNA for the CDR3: TGCGCCAGCAGAAATTCCCTGGAGTACACCGGGGAGCTGTTTTTT. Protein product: CASRNSLEYTGELFF.